Below are 14 T cell receptor beta chains sequenced from a single sample in a study of T cell responses to AZD1222 COVID-19 vaccine listed by TCRdb under 2021. Preparation of the library involved the immunoSEQ multiplex PCR assay. The table comes from immuneACCESS by way of TCRdb, which keeps in-frame sequences with V and J called. Part of the clones is missing from these tables; in studies checked, under half for an unresolved V gene and the rest for unknown reasons. Across this sample there are around 130,000 clones, with approximately 90% seen only once. Together, the top ten hold approximately 4% of the sample. The sample's time point label, decoded: about 28 days (+/-7) after the second vaccine dose. Here the sequenced sample was peripheral blood, taken 28 days after the second AZD1222 dose. These receptors all come from an adult who received the AZD1222 COVID-19 vaccine.

This sequence joins TRBV7-2 and TRBJ2-7; no definite D call. Trimming stripped 4 bases from V and 0 bases from J, with 10 bases between. Per the germline V gene, CDR1 is SGHTA and CDR2 is FQGNSA. CDR3 length: 14 residues. CDR3 in amino acids: CASSYSADSYEQYF. The CDR3 DNA follows: TGTGCCAGCAGCTACTCGGCGGACTCCTACGAGCAGTACTTC.

The chain carries TRBV29-1 and TRBJ2-7; TRBD1 is a possible D gene (6 bases). The V gene lost 6 bases and the J gene lost 3 bases, with 15 bases spanning the gap. This CDR3 spans 13 amino acids. CDR1 and CDR2 (germline): SQVTM, ANQGSEA. This CDR3 is CSVTLDRVYEQYF. The DNA of the CDR3 is TGCAGCGTGACGCTGGACAGAGTCTACGAGCAGTACTTC.

This chain links TRBV9 with TRBJ1-1; D not resolved. The ends were cut back, 0 bases at V and 5 bases at J, with 14 bases in the middle. Germline V gene lookup returns CDR1 SGDLS and CDR2 YYNGEE. CDR3 size: 15 residues. The CDR3 spells CASSVAAEGRTEAFF. The CDR3, as DNA: TGTGCCAGCAGCGTAGCGGCCGAGGGAAGAACTGAAGCTTTCTTT.

The rearrangement uses TRBV5-6 and TRBJ2-7, with unresolved D. V was cut by 0 bases and J by 5 bases, with 9 bases left in between. This CDR3 has 13 amino acids. CDR1 and CDR2 (germline): SGHDT, YYEEEE. Here the CDR3 reads CASSLGGSHEQYF. The DNA for the CDR3 is TGTGCCAGCAGCTTGGGGGGATCCCACGAGCAGTACTTC.

J is TRBJ2-5 and V is TRBV7-3; 9 bases line up with TRBD1. V shed 5 bases and J 2 bases; nucleotides not matched to a gene: 12. The CDR3 length is 17 residues. Germline-derived CDR1 and CDR2 are SGHTA and FQGTGA. The CDR3 DNA sequence: TGTGCCAGCAGCCCCCAAGGTAGAGACAGGGGGCAAGAGACCCAGTACTTC. Translated: CASSPQGRDRGQETQYF.

J is TRBJ1-2 and V is TRBV7-8; no clear D. This CDR3 is built from 14 residues. V lost 6 bases to trimming and J lost 6 bases, with 17 bases between them. CDR1 and CDR2 from the germline V gene are SGHVS and FQNEAQ. CDR3 sequence: CASSPRARRDGYTF. The CDR3 nucleotides are TGTGCCAGCAGTCCTAGGGCTCGACGGGATGGCTACACCTTC.

The rearrangement joins TRBV7-3 to TRBJ1-6; D is possibly TRBD1 (5 bases). V was clipped by 5 bases and J by 7 bases, with 9 bases between them. This CDR3 comprises 13 residues. Germline CDR1 and CDR2: SGHTA and FQGTGA. This CDR3 is CASSRDFNSPLHF. As DNA, the CDR3 is TGTGCCAGCAGCAGGGACTTCAATTCACCCCTCCACTTT.

This chain links TRBV6-5 with TRBJ1-6, with TRBD1 as a possible D gene (6 bases). This CDR3 is 14 amino acids long. Germline CDR1 reads MNHEY; CDR2 reads SVGAGI. Trimming pared 6 bases from V and 5 bases from J, leaving 11 bases between. For the CDR3, the DNA is TGTGCCAGCAGCCTCCGGGACAATAATTCACCCCTCCACTTT. Protein sequence: CASSLRDNNSPLHF.

This rearrangement joins TRBV29-1 to TRBJ2-7; D is uncertain. The V gene's germline CDR1 is SQVTM and CDR2 ANQGSEA. This CDR3 has 13 residues. Deletions cut 4 bases from V and 3 bases from J, with 13 bases between. The CDR3 here is CSVVAAKSYEQYF. In DNA form, the CDR3 reads TGCAGCGTTGTTGCAGCGAAGAGCTACGAGCAGTACTTC.

A few counts support this clone. This sequence joins TRBV5-4 and TRBJ1-1; D gene unclear. This CDR3 comprises 14 residues. From germline, CDR1 is SGHNT and CDR2 YYREEE (reference sequence). Deletions cut 4 bases from V and 1 base from J, with 11 bases between. CDR3: CASSPLDGNTEAFF. CDR3 DNA: TGTGCCAGCAGCCCTCTGGACGGGAACACTGAAGCTTTCTTT. Together with reference TRBV5-4 and TRBJ1-1, the CDR3 gives the full variable domain: ETGVTQSPTHLIKTRGQQVTLRCSSQSGHNTVSWYQQALGQGPQFIFQYYREEENGRGNFPPRFSGLQFPNYSSELNVNALELDDSALYLCASSPLDGNTEAFFGQGTRLTVV.

This clone was seen only once. J is TRBJ2-1 and V is TRBV6-4; D is unresolved. The CDR3 is 13 amino acids. Deletions cut 2 bases from V and 8 bases from J, with 10 bases between. Germline CDR1 is MRHNA and CDR2 is SNTAGT. The CDR3 DNA reads as TGTGCCAGCAGTGACGACGGATACGATGAGCAGTTCTTC. Protein sequence: CASSDDGYDEQFF.

The CDR3 is CASGGWAANQPQHF. The CDR3, as DNA: TGTGCCAGCGGGGGTTGGGCAGCTAATCAGCCCCAGCATTTT. The chain links TRBV7-9 to TRBJ1-5; TRBD1 is a possible D gene (5 bases). This CDR3 region has 14 residues. The ends were cut back, 8 bases at V and 4 bases at J, with 15 bases in the middle. Germline V gene lookup returns CDR1 SEHNR and CDR2 FQNEAQ (reference sequence).

This clone was recorded only once. The chain is built from TRBV19 and TRBJ1-2, with D maybe TRBD1 (6 bases). The CDR3 contains 13 residues. The germline gives CDR1 LNHDA, CDR2 SQIVND (reference sequence). Trimming removed 3 bases at V and 9 bases at J, with 14 bases between. The CDR3 bases are TGTGCCAGTAGTATCGCACAGGGCAGGAGCTACACCTTC. Protein: CASSIAQGRSYTF.

The chain uses TRBV29-1 and TRBJ1-1; D gene unclear. The CDR3 has 11 amino acids. Trimming took 5 bases from V and 0 from J, leaving 4 bases between them. Germline-derived CDR1 and CDR2 are SQVTM and ANQGSEA. The CDR3 region has the DNA TGCAGCGTTAGGCTGAACACTGAAGCTTTCTTT. It yields the protein CSVRLNTEAFF.